Listed here are 26 T cell receptor beta chains from one sample, sequenced in a study of a mutant IDH1 vaccine in newly diagnosed glioma. Time point given: week 47, end of study. The investigators gave 300 ug of mutant IDH1 20-mer peptide in each vaccine dose, together with topical imiquimod. Profiling relied on immunoSEQ multiplex PCR, and the TCRdb table lists in-frame clones only, not all of them. The repertoire consists of 30,000 to 35,000 clones, with 80% to 95% occurring once and the leading ten covering 5% to 5.5%. The antigens for these receptors are not known. Sequences were derived from PBMCs, sampled from a glioma patient whose treatment included an IDH1 peptide vaccine. The source is a woman in her thirties or forties with glioma.

V and J are TRBV6-4 and TRBJ2-3; 8 bases agree with TRBD2. The V gene end was trimmed by 6 bases and the J gene end by 6 bases; junction bases not matched to a gene: 11. The germline CDR1 and CDR2 sequences are MRHNA and SNTAGT. This CDR3 has 15 residues. The DNA for the CDR3 is TGTGCCAGCAGCAGAGCGGGAGATTTCATCGATACGCAGTATTTT. As protein: CASSRAGDFIDTQYF.

This clone was seen just once. J is TRBJ1-1 and V is TRBV13, with unresolved D. The germline gives CDR1 PRHDT, CDR2 FYEKMQ (reference sequence). V lost 3 bases and J 6 bases, leaving 8 bases between the germline ends. The length of the CDR3 is 12 residues. CDR3 protein: CASSLGGAEAFF. The DNA for the CDR3 is TGTGCCAGCAGCTTGGGAGGCGCTGAAGCTTTCTTT.

The chain carries TRBV29-1 and TRBJ2-4, with a tentative D call TRBD2 (5 bases). From germline, CDR1 is SQVTM and CDR2 ANQGSEA. This CDR3 region has 15 residues. The V end lost 8 bases, the J end lost 3 bases, and 20 bases lay between the germline ends. Written as DNA, the CDR3 is TGCAGCTTTTCACCAAACCGGGCGGGCAAAAACATTCAGTACTTC. Residues: CSFSPNRAGKNIQYF.

The CDR3 DNA sequence: TGTGCCTGGAGTACCGACAGTCCTTATGGCTACACCTTC. Its protein product is CAWSTDSPYGYTF. The rearrangement uses TRBV30 and TRBJ1-2; TRBD1 might be the D (5 bases). The germline CDR1 and CDR2 sequences are GTSNPN and SVGIG (reference sequence). The ends were cut back, 2 bases at V and 5 bases at J, with 12 bases in the middle. This CDR3 region has 13 residues.

The CDR3 is CASSSRVGLRVETQYF. The CDR3 nucleotides are TGTGCCAGCAGCTCTCGGGTGGGGTTGAGGGTCGAGACCCAGTACTTC. The chain carries TRBV5-6 and TRBJ2-5; tentatively, D is TRBD2 (5 bases). There are 16 residues in the CDR3. Trimming removed 3 bases from V and 5 bases from J, with 20 bases in between. From germline, CDR1 is SGHDT and CDR2 YYEEEE. Combining the CDR3 with reference TRBV5-6 and TRBJ2-5 gives the whole variable domain DAGVTQSPTHLIKTRGQQVTLRCSPKSGHDTVSWYQQALGQGPQFIFQYYEEEERQRGNFPDRFSGHQFPNYSSELNVNALLLGDSALYLCASSSRVGLRVETQYFGPGTRLLVL.

This clone has a single count. The rearrangement joins TRBV5-6 to TRBJ2-7; 9 bases are shared with TRBD1. This CDR3 is built from 16 residues. Germline-derived CDR1 and CDR2 are SGHDT and YYEEEE. V was clipped by 4 bases and J by 4 bases; unmatched bases: 12. As DNA, the CDR3 is TGTGCCAGCAGCCTCGGGGACAGGGAGTTTCGGTACGAGCAGTACTTC. It codes for CASSLGDREFRYEQYF.

The chain is built from TRBV29-1 and TRBJ2-2; the match to TRBD1 covers 8 bases. Per the germline V gene, CDR1 is SQVTM and CDR2 is ANQGSEA. The CDR3 extends over 14 amino acids. V shed 3 bases and J 3 bases; nucleotides not matched to a gene: 3. The CDR3 region is CSVEDRVYTGELFF. CDR3 DNA: TGCAGCGTTGAGGACAGGGTCTACACCGGGGAGCTGTTTTTT.

The gene calls are TRBV7-2 and TRBJ2-7, with D hard to call. Deletions cut 4 bases from V and 6 bases from J, with 16 bases between. CDR3 length: 14 residues. The germline CDR1 and CDR2 sequences are SGHTA and FQGNSA. The CDR3: CASSSDTLLGEQYF. CDR3 nucleotides: TGTGCCAGCAGCTCCGACACCCTGTTGGGCGAGCAGTACTTC.

The chain links TRBV30 to TRBJ2-7, with a possible D match to TRBD2 (6 bases). V gave up 3 bases and J gave up 9 bases, with 12 bases separating them. CDR3 length: 11 residues. Germline V lookup: CDR1 GTSNPN, CDR2 SVGIG (reference sequence). CDR3 in amino acids: CAWSGVGGQYF. The CDR3 bases are TGTGCCTGGAGCGGTGTGGGGGGGCAGTACTTC.

V gene TRBV5-1 combines with J gene TRBJ2-2; 11 positions agree with TRBD2. Trimming took 4 bases from V and 1 from J; bases not matched to a gene: 3. Germline V gene data show CDR1 as SGHRS and CDR2 as YFSETQ. The CDR3 sequence is 16 residues long. In nucleotides, the CDR3 is TGCGCCAGCAGCACCGGACTAGCGGGGAACACCGGGGAGCTGTTTTTT. This codes for CASSTGLAGNTGELFF. The variable domain in full, with the rest retrieved from reference TRBV5-1 and TRBJ2-2, is KAGVTQTPRYLIKTRGQQVTLSCSPISGHRSVSWYQQTPGQGLQFLFEYFSETQRNKGNFPGRFSGRQFSNSRSEMNVSTLELGDSALYLCASSTGLAGNTGELFFGEGSRLTVL.

The genes are TRBV5-4 and TRBJ2-3, with TRBD2 identical over 12 bases. CDR3 length equals 17 residues. The V gene's germline CDR1 is SGHNT and CDR2 YYREEE (reference sequence). The J segment lost 0 bases and the V segment lost 2 bases, leaving 4 bases of the junction unmatched. CDR3 bases: TGTGCCAGCAGCTTTCTAGCGGGGGGGCCGAGCACAGATACGCAGTATTTT. Residues: CASSFLAGGPSTDTQYF.

Comment on this clone: The junction does not match germline at one end; this may be a read error. V is TRBV9 and J is TRBJ2-2; D ambiguous. Per the germline V gene, CDR1 is SGDLS and CDR2 is YYNGEE. CDR3 size: 13 residues. The CDR3 DNA is TGTGCCAGCAGAGTAGCCTTCGTCGGGGAGCTGTTTTTT. Amino acid sequence: CASRVAFVGELFF.

This chain connects TRBV14 to TRBJ1-5, with 10 positions matching TRBD1. Germline CDR1 SGHDN, CDR2 FVKESK. CDR3 length: 15 amino acids. The V and J ends lost 4 bases and 4 bases, in that order; junction bases with no gene match: 4. The CDR3 loop reads CASSPPGQGNQPQHF. In DNA form, the CDR3 reads TGTGCCAGCAGCCCCCCGGGACAGGGGAATCAGCCCCAGCATTTT.

V and J are TRBV5-6 and TRBJ2-3; D gene uncertain. The germline V and J ends were trimmed by 0 bases and 3 bases, with 5 bases remaining between them. The CDR3 contains 13 residues. Per the germline V gene, CDR1 is SGHDT and CDR2 is YYEEEE. CDR3 sequence reads: CASSLAETDTQYF. The CDR3 DNA is TGTGCCAGCAGCTTGGCCGAAACAGATACGCAGTATTTT.

The chain couples TRBV5-1 to TRBJ2-1; 15 bases map to TRBD2. With V trimmed by 1 base and J by 0 bases, 8 bases remained unmatched. In germline, CDR1 is SGHRS, CDR2 YFSETQ. The CDR3 covers 20 residues. In DNA form, the CDR3 reads TGCGCCAGCAGCTTGTGGGGGACTAGCGGGGGGAAGAGCTCCTACAATGAGCAGTTCTTC. As protein: CASSLWGTSGGKSSYNEQFF.

The J gene is TRBJ2-5, the V gene TRBV5-4, with D possibly being TRBD1 or TRBD2 (7 bases each). Per the germline V gene, CDR1 is SGHNT and CDR2 is YYREEE (reference sequence). V was clipped by 2 bases and J by 4 bases, with 18 bases between them. This CDR3 comprises 16 residues. Here the CDR3 DNA reads TGTGCCAGCAGCTTACTGGGAGGGGGCTCAAGAGAGACCCAGTACTTC. This encodes CASSLLGGGSRETQYF.

The chain has TRBV27 and TRBJ1-1; perhaps TRBD1 as D (5 bases). Germline V gene lookup returns CDR1 MNHEY and CDR2 SMNVEV (reference sequence). The CDR3 runs 15 residues. V lost 1 base and J lost 1, with 10 bases in between. The CDR3, as DNA: TGTGCCAGCAGTTTATGGGGGGAGGGGAACACTGAAGCTTTCTTT. Its translation is CASSLWGEGNTEAFF.

V and J are TRBV10-3 and TRBJ1-5; D is perhaps TRBD1 (6 bases). Germline CDR1 reads ENHRY; CDR2 reads SYGVKD. There are 16 residues in the CDR3. V lost 7 bases to trimming and J lost 5 bases, with 21 bases between them. The CDR3 sequence: CAINVRTVLPHQPQHF. The DNA for the CDR3 is TGTGCCATCAACGTCAGGACAGTCCTCCCACATCAGCCCCAGCATTTT.

The chain has TRBV5-1 and TRBJ2-3; 7 bases are shared with TRBD1. The V gene end was trimmed by 2 bases and the J gene end by 5 bases; junction bases not matched to a gene: 5. There are 14 residues in the CDR3. Germline assignment: CDR1 SGHRS and CDR2 YFSETQ. CDR3 region: CASSLQGNVDTQYF. In DNA form, the CDR3 reads TGCGCCAGCAGCTTACAGGGGAATGTAGATACGCAGTATTTT.

The chain has TRBV11-2 and TRBJ2-7; D possibly corresponds to TRBD1 (5 bases). With 3 bases removed from V and 2 bases from J, the gap between germline ends came to 14 bases. There are 15 residues in the CDR3. CDR1 is SGHAT and CDR2 is FQNNGV in the germline V gene. The CDR3 sequence is CASSFEPRAPYEQYF. The CDR3 bases are TGTGCCAGCAGCTTTGAACCCAGGGCACCCTACGAGCAGTACTTC.

The chain carries TRBV14 and TRBJ2-1; no clear D. Trimming stripped 4 bases from V and 8 bases from J, with 9 bases between. Germline values: CDR1 SGHDN, CDR2 FVKESK. The CDR3 spans 12 residues. For the CDR3, the DNA is TGTGCCAGCAGCCGGCTGGGTTATGAGCAGTTCTTC. This codes for CASSRLGYEQFF.

The V gene is TRBV7-8, the J gene TRBJ1-3, with D hard to call. V was shortened by 3 bases and J by 0 bases, with 12 bases between the two germline ends. The CDR3 consists of 16 residues. Germline V gene data show CDR1 as SGHVS and CDR2 as FQNEAQ. The chain's CDR3 is CASSLLPSFSGNTIYF. CDR3 nucleotide sequence: TGTGCCAGCAGCTTGCTTCCCAGTTTCTCTGGAAACACCATATATTTT.

This rearrangement joins TRBV6-5 to TRBJ1-4, with unresolved D. In germline, CDR1 is MNHEY, CDR2 SVGAGI. CDR3 length: 13 amino acids. V was shortened by 6 bases and J by 3 bases, with 8 bases between the two germline ends. CDR3 sequence (DNA): TGTGCCAGCAGCTGGGGATCTAATGAAAAACTGTTTTTT. Translation: CASSWGSNEKLFF.

The chain recombines TRBV10-1 with TRBJ1-5; no definite D call. The CDR3 is made up of 14 amino acids. The V end was cut by 3 bases, the J end by 4 bases, with 10 bases between. Germline CDR1 is WNHNN and CDR2 is SYGVQD (reference sequence). Written as DNA, the CDR3 is TGCGCCAGCAGTGAAACGGGTAAAAATCAGCCCCAGCATTTT. Translating it yields CASSETGKNQPQHF.

This clone was seen only once. The chain couples TRBV19 to TRBJ1-2; TRBD1 matches 7 bases. There are 14 residues in the CDR3. In germline, CDR1 is LNHDA, CDR2 SQIVND (reference sequence). Trimming cost V 8 bases and J 2 bases; bases outside gene matches: 8. DNA for the CDR3: TGTGCCAGTCGATCGACAGGGCTAAACTATGGCTACACCTTC. It translates to CASRSTGLNYGYTF.

Here the CDR3 reads CASSSSSRFSYEQYF. The DNA for the CDR3 is TGTGCCAGCAGTTCTTCAAGCCGGTTTTCCTACGAGCAGTACTTC. J is TRBJ2-7 and V is TRBV11-2; D is unclear. Germline lookup yields CDR1 SGHAT and CDR2 FQNNGV. V lost 6 bases, J lost 1 base, and 16 bases lay in between. The CDR3 spans 15 residues.